The rows below give T cell receptor beta chains drawn from one sample of a study of blood T cell repertoires in COVID-19. Method: immunoSEQ multiplex PCR; TCRdb's copy keeps in-frame clones and lacks some. The sample records about 220,000 clones, roughly 80% being singletons. The sample was peripheral blood. All receptors come from a woman aged 55-70 years with acute or convalescent COVID-19. Both conserved end residues are part of each CDR3. D genes are given only for firm matches. Only part of the rows carry a size: once, few, many, or a class if the clone is expanded.

CDR3 protein: CASSPAGVRNQPQHF
CDR3 DNA: TGTGCCAGCAGCCCCGCAGGGGTTCGCAATCAGCCCCAGCATTTT
clone size: once
V gene: TRBV7-8
J gene: TRBJ1-5
D gene: .

CDR3 protein: CASRGEDTEAFF
CDR3 DNA: TGTGCCAGCAGGGGGGAGGACACTGAAGCTTTCTTT
clone size: .
V gene: TRBV25-1
J gene: TRBJ1-1
D gene: .

CDR3 protein: CASSERSPLGEQYF
CDR3 DNA: TGCGCCAGCAGTGAGCGATCACCCCTCGGCGAGCAGTACTTC
clone size: .
V gene: TRBV10-1
J gene: TRBJ2-7
D gene: .

CDR3 protein: CAISESRQGGDGYTF
CDR3 DNA: TGTGCCATCAGTGAGTCTCGACAGGGGGGAGATGGCTACACCTTC
clone size: .
V gene: TRBV10-3
J gene: TRBJ1-2
D gene: TRBD1

CDR3 protein: CASSQDGDWKETQYF
CDR3 DNA: TGTGCCAGCAGCCAAGATGGTGACTGGAAAGAGACCCAGTACTTC
clone size: .
V gene: TRBV4-2
J gene: TRBJ2-5
D gene: .

CDR3 protein: CASSQEKRALAYEQYF
CDR3 DNA: TGTGCCAGCAGCCAGGAAAAGCGCGCCCTCGCCTACGAGCAGTACTTC
clone size: .
V gene: TRBV14
J gene: TRBJ2-7
D gene: .

CDR3 protein: CASSLLHLGGNSPLHF
CDR3 DNA: TGTGCCAGCAGTCTCCTACACCTCGGAGGGAATTCACCCCTCCACTTT
clone size: .
V gene: TRBV5-6
J gene: TRBJ1-6
D gene: .

CDR3 protein: CASSLDRDSLIQYF
CDR3 DNA: TGTGCCAGCAGCTTAGACCGGGACAGTCTCATTCAGTACTTC
clone size: once
V gene: TRBV7-2
J gene: TRBJ2-4
D gene: TRBD1

CDR3 protein: CASSIAGAYGYTF
CDR3 DNA: TGTGCCAGTAGTATAGCAGGGGCCTATGGCTACACCTTC
clone size: once
V gene: TRBV19
J gene: TRBJ1-2
D gene: .

CDR3 protein: CASRSAGYGAGYTF
CDR3 DNA: TGTGCCAGCAGGTCGGCGGGCTATGGTGCTGGCTACACCTTC
clone size: .
V gene: TRBV28
J gene: TRBJ1-2
D gene: .

CDR3 protein: CASSMPRGRETQYF
CDR3 DNA: TGTGCCAGCAGCATGCCTCGGGGGAGGGAGACCCAGTACTTC
clone size: .
V gene: TRBV7-8
J gene: TRBJ2-5
D gene: .

CDR3 protein: CASSTTDRGYNSPLHF
CDR3 DNA: TGTGCCAGTAGTACCACGGACAGGGGATATAATTCACCCCTCCACTTT
clone size: .
V gene: TRBV19
J gene: TRBJ1-6
D gene: TRBD1

CDR3 protein: CASRRGGESYEQYF
CDR3 DNA: TGTGCCAGCAGGCGGGGGGGCGAATCCTACGAGCAGTACTTC
clone size: .
V gene: TRBV6-6
J gene: TRBJ2-7
D gene: TRBD2

CDR3 protein: CASRLGTNTGELFF
CDR3 DNA: TGTGCCAGCAGATTGGGCACGAACACCGGGGAGCTGTTTTTT
clone size: .
V gene: TRBV6-4
J gene: TRBJ2-2
D gene: .

CDR3 protein: CASSLDRFSGGYTF
CDR3 DNA: TGTGCCAGCAGCTTGGACAGGTTCAGTGGTGGCTACACCTTC
clone size: once
V gene: TRBV5-6
J gene: TRBJ1-2
D gene: .

CDR3 protein: CASSFQSPGQGSTEAFF
CDR3 DNA: TGTGCCAGCAGTTTTCAGTCCCCGGGACAGGGATCCACTGAAGCTTTCTTT
clone size: .
V gene: TRBV27
J gene: TRBJ1-1
D gene: TRBD1

CDR3 protein: CASSLTQSGTFVNEQFF
CDR3 DNA: TGTGCCAGCAGCTTAACACAGTCCGGGACTTTCGTTAATGAGCAGTTCTTC
clone size: .
V gene: TRBV7-2
J gene: TRBJ2-1
D gene: .

CDR3 protein: CASSLPVQGSGNTIYF
CDR3 DNA: TGTGCCAGCAGTCTGCCCGTCCAGGGTAGTGGAAACACCATATATTTT
clone size: .
V gene: TRBV28
J gene: TRBJ1-3
D gene: .

CDR3 protein: CASSLVALAKNIQYF
CDR3 DNA: TGTGCCAGCAGCTTGGTGGCCCTAGCCAAAAACATTCAGTACTTC
clone size: .
V gene: TRBV5-5
J gene: TRBJ2-4
D gene: .

CDR3 protein: CASSAQGAGNQPQHF
CDR3 DNA: TGTGCCAGCAGTGCACAGGGGGCAGGCAATCAGCCCCAGCATTTT
clone size: .
V gene: TRBV25-1
J gene: TRBJ1-5
D gene: TRBD1

CDR3 protein: CASGLDRGLWSTDTQYF
CDR3 DNA: TGTGCCAGCGGACTTGACAGGGGGCTTTGGAGCACAGATACGCAGTATTTT
clone size: .
V gene: TRBV5-6
J gene: TRBJ2-3
D gene: TRBD1

CDR3 protein: CASKSGTEYNSPLHF
CDR3 DNA: TGTGCCAGCAAATCCGGGACAGAGTATAATTCACCCCTCCACTTT
clone size: .
V gene: TRBV6-5
J gene: TRBJ1-6
D gene: TRBD1

CDR3 protein: CASRRGGDLNTEAFF
CDR3 DNA: TGTGCCAGTCGCCGGGGCGGGGACTTGAACACTGAAGCTTTCTTT
clone size: few
V gene: TRBV19
J gene: TRBJ1-1
D gene: .

CDR3 protein: CASSLARLAGDQYYEQYF
CDR3 DNA: TGTGCCAGCAGCTTAGCAAGACTAGCGGGGGACCAATACTACGAGCAGTACTTC
clone size: .
V gene: TRBV7-2
J gene: TRBJ2-7
D gene: TRBD2

CDR3 protein: CASSYSIRDIDTQYF
CDR3 DNA: TGTGCCAGCAGTTACTCGATCAGGGACATAGATACGCAGTATTTT
clone size: .
V gene: TRBV6-2/TRBV6-3
J gene: TRBJ2-3
D gene: .

CDR3 protein: CASSRQGAMNTEAFF
CDR3 DNA: TGTGCCAGCTCGCGACAGGGTGCCATGAACACTGAAGCTTTCTTT
clone size: few
V gene: TRBV18
J gene: TRBJ1-1
D gene: TRBD1

CDR3 protein: CASSVGSLSPLHF
CDR3 DNA: TGTGCCAGCAGCGTGGGCAGTCTTTCACCCCTCCACTTT
clone size: .
V gene: TRBV6-5
J gene: TRBJ1-6
D gene: .

CDR3 protein: CASSPSRTGELFF
CDR3 DNA: TGTGCCAGCAGCCCCAGCAGGACCGGGGAGCTGTTTTTT
clone size: few
V gene: TRBV7-3
J gene: TRBJ2-2
D gene: .

CDR3 protein: CASYDRDRGDEQYF
CDR3 DNA: TGTGCCAGCTACGACCGGGACAGGGGAGACGAGCAGTACTTC
clone size: .
V gene: TRBV6-1
J gene: TRBJ2-7
D gene: TRBD1

CDR3 protein: CASSFASADTQYF
CDR3 DNA: TGTGCCAGCAGCTTTGCCAGCGCAGATACGCAGTATTTT
clone size: .
V gene: TRBV7-8
J gene: TRBJ2-3
D gene: .

CDR3 protein: CASRTHPGGYTF
CDR3 DNA: TGTGCCAGCAGAACCCACCCAGGTGGCTACACCTTC
clone size: .
V gene: TRBV13
J gene: TRBJ1-2
D gene: .

CDR3 protein: CASSLAGSNTGELFF
CDR3 DNA: TGTGCCAGCAGCTTAGCGGGATCGAACACCGGGGAGCTGTTTTTT
clone size: .
V gene: TRBV11-3
J gene: TRBJ2-2
D gene: .

CDR3 protein: CATAAGTGADTQYF
CDR3 DNA: TGTGCCACCGCTGCCGGGACAGGGGCAGATACGCAGTATTTT
clone size: once
V gene: TRBV19
J gene: TRBJ2-3
D gene: TRBD1

CDR3 protein: CASSDNLGGSNGYTF
CDR3 DNA: TGTGCCAGCAGTGATAACTTGGGGGGGAGCAATGGCTACACCTTC
clone size: .
V gene: TRBV25-1
J gene: TRBJ1-2
D gene: .

CDR3 protein: CSVKQNTEAFF
CDR3 DNA: TGCAGCGTTAAACAGAACACTGAAGCTTTCTTT
clone size: .
V gene: TRBV29-1
J gene: TRBJ1-1
D gene: .

CDR3 protein: CASRNPGGLTEAFF
CDR3 DNA: TGTGCCAGCAGGAATCCAGGGGGCCTCACTGAAGCTTTCTTT
clone size: .
V gene: TRBV5-5
J gene: TRBJ1-1
D gene: TRBD1

CDR3 protein: CASSWGQLDFF
CDR3 DNA: TGTGCCAGCAGTTGGGGACAGCTGGATTTCTTT
clone size: .
V gene: TRBV6-2/TRBV6-3
J gene: TRBJ1-1
D gene: TRBD1